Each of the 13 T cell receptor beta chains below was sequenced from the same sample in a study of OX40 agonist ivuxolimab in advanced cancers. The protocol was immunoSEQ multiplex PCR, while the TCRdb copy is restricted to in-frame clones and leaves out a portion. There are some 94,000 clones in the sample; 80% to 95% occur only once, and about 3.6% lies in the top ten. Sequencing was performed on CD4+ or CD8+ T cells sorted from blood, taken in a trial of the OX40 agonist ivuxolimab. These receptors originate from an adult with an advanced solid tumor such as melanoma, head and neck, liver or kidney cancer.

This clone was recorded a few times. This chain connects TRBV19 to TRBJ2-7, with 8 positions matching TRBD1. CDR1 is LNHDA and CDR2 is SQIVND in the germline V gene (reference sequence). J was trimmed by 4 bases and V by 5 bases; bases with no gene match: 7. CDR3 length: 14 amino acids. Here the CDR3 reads CASSAGQGTYEQYF. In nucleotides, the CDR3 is TGTGCCAGTAGTGCCGGACAGGGAACTTACGAGCAGTACTTC.

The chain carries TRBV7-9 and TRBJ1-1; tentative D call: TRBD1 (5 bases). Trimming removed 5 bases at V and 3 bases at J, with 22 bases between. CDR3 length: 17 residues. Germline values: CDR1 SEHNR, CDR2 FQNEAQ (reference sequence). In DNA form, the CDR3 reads TGTGCCAGCAGCAAGTGGGACGTCGAATCGGTGGACACTGAAGCTTTCTTT. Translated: CASSKWDVESVDTEAFF.

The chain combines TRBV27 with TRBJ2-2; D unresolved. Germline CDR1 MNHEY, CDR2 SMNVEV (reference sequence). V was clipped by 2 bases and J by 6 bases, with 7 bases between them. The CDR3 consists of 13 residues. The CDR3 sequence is CASSLIRAGELFF. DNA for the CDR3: TGTGCCAGCAGTTTAATAAGGGCCGGGGAGCTGTTTTTT.

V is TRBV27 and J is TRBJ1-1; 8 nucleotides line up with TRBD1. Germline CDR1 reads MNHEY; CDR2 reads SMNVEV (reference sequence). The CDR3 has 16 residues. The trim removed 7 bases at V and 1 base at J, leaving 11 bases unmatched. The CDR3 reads CASIPLTGAGNTEAFF. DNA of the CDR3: TGTGCCAGCATTCCGTTGACAGGGGCTGGGAACACTGAAGCTTTCTTT.

The CDR3 here is CASSVSLSGGQPDTQYF. CDR3 in DNA: TGTGCCAGCAGCGTATCCCTCAGCGGGGGGCAGCCAGATACGCAGTATTTT. This chain uses TRBV9 with TRBJ2-3; 9 bases map to TRBD2. This CDR3 spans 17 amino acids. V lost 1 base and J lost 4; bases outside the gene matches: 10. Germline V CDR1 and CDR2: SGDLS, YYNGEE.

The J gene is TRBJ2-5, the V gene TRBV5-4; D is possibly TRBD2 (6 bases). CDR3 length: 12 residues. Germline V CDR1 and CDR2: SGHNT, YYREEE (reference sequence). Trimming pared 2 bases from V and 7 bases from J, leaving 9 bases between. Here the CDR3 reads CASSFQGGTQYF. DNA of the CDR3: TGTGCCAGCAGCTTTCAGGGAGGGACCCAGTACTTC.

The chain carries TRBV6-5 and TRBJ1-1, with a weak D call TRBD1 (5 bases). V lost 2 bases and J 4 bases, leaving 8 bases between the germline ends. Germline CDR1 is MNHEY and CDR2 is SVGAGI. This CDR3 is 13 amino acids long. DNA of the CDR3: TGTGCCAGCAGTTACGGGGGGGGCACTGAAGCTTTCTTT. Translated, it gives CASSYGGGTEAFF.

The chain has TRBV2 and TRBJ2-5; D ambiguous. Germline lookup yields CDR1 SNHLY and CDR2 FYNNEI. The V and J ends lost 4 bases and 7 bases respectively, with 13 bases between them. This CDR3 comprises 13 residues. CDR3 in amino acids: CASSVGAQWTQYF. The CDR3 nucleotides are TGTGCCAGCAGTGTTGGCGCCCAGTGGACCCAGTACTTC.

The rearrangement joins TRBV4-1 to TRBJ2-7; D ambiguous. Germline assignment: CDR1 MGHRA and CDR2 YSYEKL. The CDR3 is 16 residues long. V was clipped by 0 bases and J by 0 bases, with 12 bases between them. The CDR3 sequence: CASSQDPDLSSYEQYF. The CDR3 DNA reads TGCGCCAGCAGCCAAGATCCCGATCTGAGCTCCTACGAGCAGTACTTC.

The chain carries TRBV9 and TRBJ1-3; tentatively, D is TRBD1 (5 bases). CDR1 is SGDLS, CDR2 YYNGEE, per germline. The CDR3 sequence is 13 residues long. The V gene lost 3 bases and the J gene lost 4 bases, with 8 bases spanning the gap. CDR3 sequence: CASSGEGGNTIYF. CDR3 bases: TGTGCCAGCAGCGGAGAGGGGGGAAACACCATATATTTT.

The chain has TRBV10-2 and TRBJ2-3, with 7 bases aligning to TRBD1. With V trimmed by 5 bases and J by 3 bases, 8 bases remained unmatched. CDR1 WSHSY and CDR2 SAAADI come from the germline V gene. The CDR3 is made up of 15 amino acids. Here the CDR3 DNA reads TGCGCCAGCAGTCCTCTCAGGGGGAAGACAGATACGCAGTATTTT. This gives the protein CASSPLRGKTDTQYF.

Here the CDR3 DNA reads TGTGCCAGCAGCCCTCGGACAGGGGTAGCCAAAAACATTCAGTACTTC. It specifies CASSPRTGVAKNIQYF. The J gene is TRBJ2-4, the V gene TRBV7-9, with TRBD1 matching over 9 bases. CDR3 size: 16 residues. With V trimmed by 5 bases and J by 0 bases, 5 bases remained unmatched. Germline V gene lookup returns CDR1 SEHNR and CDR2 FQNEAQ (reference sequence).

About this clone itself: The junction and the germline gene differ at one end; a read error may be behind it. As DNA, the CDR3 is TGTGCCAACAGTCCGGGACAGTCTAATTCACCCCTCCACTTT. Its protein product is CANSPGQSNSPLHF. The chain recombines TRBV2 with TRBJ1-6; 7 bases match TRBD1. CDR1 SNHLY and CDR2 FYNNEI come from the germline V gene. This CDR3 is built from 14 residues.